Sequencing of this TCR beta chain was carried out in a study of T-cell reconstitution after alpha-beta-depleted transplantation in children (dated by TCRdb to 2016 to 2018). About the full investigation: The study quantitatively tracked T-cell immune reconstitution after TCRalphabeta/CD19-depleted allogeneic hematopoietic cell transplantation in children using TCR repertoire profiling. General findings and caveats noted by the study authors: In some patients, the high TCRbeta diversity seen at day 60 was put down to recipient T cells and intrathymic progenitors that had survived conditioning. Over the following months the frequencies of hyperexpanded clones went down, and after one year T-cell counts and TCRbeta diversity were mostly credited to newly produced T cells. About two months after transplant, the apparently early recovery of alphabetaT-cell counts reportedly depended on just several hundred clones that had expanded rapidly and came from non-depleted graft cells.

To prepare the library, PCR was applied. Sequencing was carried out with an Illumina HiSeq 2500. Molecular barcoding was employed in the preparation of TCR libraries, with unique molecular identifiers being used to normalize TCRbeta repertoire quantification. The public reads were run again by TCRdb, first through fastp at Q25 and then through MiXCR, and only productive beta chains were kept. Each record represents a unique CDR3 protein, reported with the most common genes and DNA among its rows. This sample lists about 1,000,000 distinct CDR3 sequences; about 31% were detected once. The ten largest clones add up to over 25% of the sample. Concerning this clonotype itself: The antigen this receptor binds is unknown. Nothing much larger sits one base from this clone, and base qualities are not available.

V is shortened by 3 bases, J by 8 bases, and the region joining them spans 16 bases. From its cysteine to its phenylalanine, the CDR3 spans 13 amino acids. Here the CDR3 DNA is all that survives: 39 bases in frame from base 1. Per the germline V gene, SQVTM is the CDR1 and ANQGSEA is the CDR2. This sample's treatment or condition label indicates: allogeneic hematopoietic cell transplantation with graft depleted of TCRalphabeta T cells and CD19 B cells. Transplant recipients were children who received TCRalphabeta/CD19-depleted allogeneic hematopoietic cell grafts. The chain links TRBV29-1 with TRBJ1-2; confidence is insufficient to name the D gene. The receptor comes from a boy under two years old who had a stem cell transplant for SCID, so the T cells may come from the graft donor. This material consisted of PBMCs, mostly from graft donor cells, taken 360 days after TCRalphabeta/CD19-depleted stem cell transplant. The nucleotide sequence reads TGCAGCGTTGAGCGGGCCCCCTCGGGCGGCTACACCTTC. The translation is CSVERAPSGGYTF.